The next 21 T cell receptor beta chains were all read from a single sample in a study of blood T cell repertoires in COVID-19. Repertoires were generated with immunoSEQ multiplex PCR, while TCRdb's copy carries only in-frame clones and drops some. Here the sample spans about 200,000 clones, around 87% being singletons. Sequencing used peripheral blood. All receptors come from a woman aged 50 to 60 with COVID-19, enrolled during active disease.

The genes are TRBV30 and TRBJ1-1; TRBD1 matches 9 bases. The germline V gene encodes CDR1 GTSNPN and CDR2 SVGIG (reference sequence). CDR3 size: 12 residues. J lost 10 bases, V lost 4 bases, and 7 bases had no gene match. CDR3 protein: CAWNTGQGLAFF. The CDR3 nucleotides read TGTGCCTGGAATACTGGACAGGGGTTAGCTTTCTTT.

This chain links TRBV28 with TRBJ1-1, with 11 bases lining up with TRBD1. CDR1 and CDR2 (germline): MDHEN, SYDVKM. With 6 bases clipped from V and 14 bases from J, the junction kept 11 bases outside the gene matches. CDR3 length: 13 residues. CDR3 coding DNA: TGTGCCAGCAGAATTGGGACAGGGGGGAAAACATTCTTT. Translated: CASRIGTGGKTFF.

This clone was detected only once. This chain links TRBV28 with TRBJ1-2; no reliable D call. The CDR3 is made up of 12 amino acids. The V gene lost 4 bases and the J gene lost 7 bases, with 10 bases spanning the gap. Germline V gene lookup returns CDR1 MDHEN and CDR2 SYDVKM. CDR3 amino acids: CASSSDILGYTF. The CDR3 nucleotides read TGTGCCAGCAGTTCCGACATACTTGGCTACACCTTC.

The V gene is TRBV18, the J gene TRBJ2-1; TRBD2 matches 11 bases. This CDR3 comprises 16 residues. The V gene's germline CDR1 is KGHSH and CDR2 LQKENI. The ends lost 2 bases at V and 6 bases at J; junction bases unmatched: 6. The CDR3 sequence is CASSPIAGGPSNEQFF. CDR3 bases: TGTGCCAGCTCACCAATAGCGGGGGGGCCGTCCAATGAGCAGTTCTTC.

This clone was observed a few times. V usage is TRBV27 and J usage is TRBJ1-1; TRBD1 matches at 7 bases. J gave up 3 bases and V 6 bases, and 7 bases lay outside the gene matches. CDR3 length equals 14 residues. Germline V gene data show CDR1 as MNHEY and CDR2 as SMNVEV (reference sequence). CDR3 DNA: TGTGCCAGCAGCCCCAGGGGGACGGACACTGAAGCTTTCTTT. Translation: CASSPRGTDTEAFF.

V gene TRBV19 combines with J gene TRBJ1-2, with 9 bases lining up with TRBD1. Germline trimming cut 3 bases from V and 8 bases from J; bases unmatched to any gene: 13. The length of the CDR3 is 16 residues. From germline, CDR1 is LNHDA and CDR2 SQIVND (reference sequence). CDR3 bases: TGTGCCAGTAGTATGGTAGGGACAGGGCAACTGGTCGGCTACACCTTC. Residues: CASSMVGTGQLVGYTF.

The CDR3 protein is CASSASSSGGALNEQFF. The CDR3, as DNA: TGTGCCAGCAGCGCCTCCTCTAGCGGGGGGGCCCTCAATGAGCAGTTCTTC. This chain links TRBV7-6 with TRBJ2-1, with TRBD2 identical over 12 bases. This CDR3 comprises 17 residues. Germline CDR1 SGHVS, CDR2 FNYEAQ. J was trimmed by 6 bases and V by 5 bases; bases with no gene match: 11.

The chain is built from TRBV29-1 and TRBJ2-7; D gene ambiguous. V lost 0 bases and J 5 bases, leaving 8 bases between the germline ends. The V gene's germline CDR1 is SQVTM and CDR2 ANQGSEA. CDR3 length: 12 residues. The CDR3 protein is CSVEDVENEQYF. In DNA, the CDR3 is TGCAGCGTTGAAGATGTAGAAAACGAGCAGTACTTC.

This clone has at least ten counts. The rearrangement joins TRBV18 to TRBJ2-3; 7 nucleotides align to TRBD2. CDR3 size: 15 residues. Looked up from germline, CDR1 is KGHSH and CDR2 is LQKENI. Trimming removed 1 base from V and 5 bases from J; junction bases left unmatched: 6. Here the CDR3 reads CASSPLVREGDTQYF. The CDR3 region has the DNA TGTGCCAGCTCACCACTTGTCAGGGAGGGAGATACGCAGTATTTT.

The genes are TRBV19 and TRBJ1-5; D is possibly TRBD1 (6 bases). Germline loops: CDR1 LNHDA, CDR2 SQIVND (reference sequence). This CDR3 comprises 16 residues. Trimming left V 7 bases short and J 0 bases short, with 16 bases between. Here the CDR3 reads CASIPGGGYSNQPQHF. For the CDR3, the DNA is TGTGCCAGTATTCCGGGGGGCGGTTATAGCAATCAGCCCCAGCATTTT.

The gene calls are TRBV5-1 and TRBJ2-3; 7 bases map to TRBD1. CDR1 is SGHRS, CDR2 YFSETQ, per germline. The CDR3 covers 16 residues. The trim removed 0 bases at V and 0 bases at J, leaving 4 bases unmatched. CDR3 in amino acids: CASSLGDSFSTDTQYF. DNA of the CDR3: TGCGCCAGCAGCTTGGGGGACAGCTTTAGCACAGATACGCAGTATTTT.

This clone occurred once. CDR3: CATSRGGTVYEQYF. As DNA, the CDR3 is TGTGCCACCAGCAGAGGGGGGACAGTCTACGAGCAGTACTTC. The rearrangement links TRBV15 to TRBJ2-7; 7 bases are a match to TRBD1. Looked up from germline, CDR1 is LNHNV and CDR2 is YYDKDF (reference sequence). Trimming removed 1 base from V and 3 bases from J; junction bases left unmatched: 3. The CDR3 contains 14 residues.

V is TRBV3-1 (or the pseudogene TRBV3-2) and J is TRBJ1-4; tentative D call: TRBD1 (5 bases). V lost 4 bases and J lost 4, with 22 bases in between. Germline CDR1 and CDR2: LGHDT and YNNKEL (reference sequence). The CDR3 consists of 18 residues. The CDR3 reads CASSRGTPGRRINEKLFF. The CDR3 DNA is TGTGCCAGCAGCCGCGGGACTCCCGGTCGACGAATTAATGAAAAACTGTTTTTT.

The CDR3 region is CASSDHRQGPSYNSPLHF. The CDR3 region has the DNA TGCGCCAGCAGTGACCACCGACAGGGGCCCTCCTATAATTCACCCCTCCACTTT. The V call is TRBV10-1, the J call TRBJ1-6, with 8 bases identical to TRBD1. V gave up 3 bases and J gave up 0 bases; unmatched junction bases: 7. This CDR3 is 18 amino acids long. Germline loops: CDR1 WNHNN, CDR2 SYGVQD (reference sequence).

A single count supports this clone. The chain is built from TRBV3-1 (or the pseudogene TRBV3-2) and TRBJ2-3; 14 bases align to TRBD2. The CDR3 runs 16 residues. The V segment lost 4 bases and the J segment 1 base; nucleotides outside the gene matches: 1. Germline V CDR1 and CDR2: LGHDT, YNNKEL (reference sequence). The CDR3 nucleotides read TGTGCCAGCAGCCTGGGACTAGCGGGGGGCACAGATACGCAGTATTTT. This translates into CASSLGLAGGTDTQYF.

The chain is built from TRBV30 and TRBJ2-1, with D perhaps matching TRBD1 (6 bases). Trimming cost V 2 bases and J 7 bases, with 9 bases left between them. The germline V gene encodes CDR1 GTSNPN and CDR2 SVGIG (reference sequence). The CDR3 runs 12 residues. For the CDR3, the DNA is TGTGCCTGGAGTAACAGGGTTAATGAGCAGTTCTTC. Protein product: CAWSNRVNEQFF.

The J gene is TRBJ1-2, the V gene TRBV7-9; D perhaps matches TRBD1 (5 bases). This CDR3 is 15 amino acids long. Germline V gene lookup returns CDR1 SEHNR and CDR2 FQNEAQ (reference sequence). V lost 5 bases and J 2 bases, leaving 15 bases between the germline ends. The CDR3 nucleotides read TGTGCCAGCAGCCACCTGTTGGGGGGGAACTATGGCTACACCTTC. Its translation is CASSHLLGGNYGYTF.

This sequence joins TRBV6-4 and TRBJ2-2, with 7 bases matching TRBD1. Looked up from germline, CDR1 is MRHNA and CDR2 is SNTAGT. V was clipped by 6 bases and J by 5 bases; unmatched bases: 3. The CDR3 totals 13 residues. CDR3 DNA: TGTGCCAGCAGCAGGGGGTCTACCGGGGAGCTGTTTTTT. Translation: CASSRGSTGELFF.

The V gene is TRBV19, the J gene TRBJ2-5; D remains ambiguous. CDR1 is LNHDA, CDR2 SQIVND, per germline (reference sequence). There are 13 residues in the CDR3. V lost 3 bases to trimming and J lost 2 bases, with 7 bases between them. The DNA of the CDR3 is TGTGCCAGTAGTATCGCGGCTCAAGAGACCCAGTACTTC. Its protein is CASSIAAQETQYF.

The chain uses TRBV5-6 and TRBJ1-1; D unresolved. Deletions cut 1 base from V and 7 bases from J, with 17 bases between. Germline lookup yields CDR1 SGHDT and CDR2 YYEEEE. The CDR3 length is 15 residues. Written as DNA, the CDR3 is TGTGCCAGCAGCTTGTGGACCCCCGGGAATGGTGAAGCTTTCTTT. Its protein is CASSLWTPGNGEAFF.

This chain links TRBV7-2 with TRBJ2-5; D is possibly TRBD2 (7 bases). The CDR3 is made up of 14 amino acids. Germline V lookup: CDR1 SGHTA, CDR2 FQGNSA. The V gene lost 5 bases and the J gene lost 4 bases, with 14 bases spanning the gap. The CDR3 bases are TGTGCCAGCAGCCCGTGGGCGGGGGCAGAGACCCAGTACTTC. It yields the protein CASSPWAGAETQYF.